One sample yielded the 15 T cell receptor beta chains listed below, sequenced in a study of tumor-infiltrating lymphocytes in oesophageal squamous cell carcinoma. TCRdb called the PCR reads again in MiXCR, with one record for every CDR3 protein. The repertoire has several thousand distinct CDR3 sequences, roughly 21% of them found once; the top ten carry around half. Material: normal esophageal tissue next to the tumor. Source of these receptors: a male donor with esophageal squamous cell carcinoma.

This clonotype was seen ten or more times. The chain joins TRBV28 to TRBJ1-1; D ambiguous. The CDR3 extends over 12 amino acids. The V and J ends lost 1 base and 7 bases respectively, with 7 bases between them. The germline V gene encodes CDR1 MDHEN and CDR2 SYDVKM. For the CDR3, the DNA is TGTGCCAGCAGTTTATTGCAAGGTGAAGCTTTCTTT. Amino acid sequence: CASSLLQGEAFF.

At least ten counts were recorded for this clonotype. The V and J genes are TRBV28 and TRBJ2-5, with D possibly TRBD1 on 6 matching bases. Trimming cost V 1 base and J 6 bases, with 9 bases left between them. CDR1 is MDHEN, CDR2 SYDVKM, per germline. The CDR3 runs to 13 residues. The CDR3 nucleotides read TGTGCCAGCAGTTTATTACAGGGAAAGACCCAGTACTTC. The encoded protein is CASSLLQGKTQYF.

A remark on this clonotype: Its ends do not fully match the called genes, so a read error is possible. The chain joins TRBV7-8 to TRBJ1-6; D gene ambiguous. Looked up from germline, CDR1 is SGHVS and CDR2 is FQNEAQ. This CDR3 is 16 amino acids long. This CDR3 is CASSFARLRPDSPLNF. The CDR3 DNA follows: TGTGCCAGCAGCTTCGCCAGGCTCAGGCCTGATTCACCCCTCAACTTT.

Note on this clonotype: Being one base from a much bigger clone, this may be a read error. The genes are TRBV28 and TRBJ2-2; D gene ambiguous. Germline loops: CDR1 MDHEN, CDR2 SYDVKM. CDR3 size: 11 residues. Written as DNA, the CDR3 is TGTACCAGCAGTCGCGCCGGGGAGCTGTTTTTT. Amino acids: CTSSRAGELFF.

Of note for this clonotype: The conserved final phenylalanine or tryptophan is absent from the CDR3, which likely points to a read error. Because the CDR3's place on the DNA is in doubt, the DNA is left out and the CDR3 is given as listed by TCRdb. The rearrangement uses TRBV27 and TRBJ2-1; the table assigns TRBD1, which was not confirmed against the DNA. CDR1 is MNHEY and CDR2 is SMNVEV in the germline V gene (reference sequence). 8 amino acids form the CDR3, both terminal residues included. The chain's CDR3 is CASSSPYT.

The rearrangement joins TRBV10-3 to TRBJ1-2; 7 bases agree with TRBD1. The CDR3 is 14 residues long. Trimming removed 6 bases from V and 1 base from J; junction bases left unmatched: 5. The germline V gene encodes CDR1 ENHRY and CDR2 SYGVKD. The DNA for the CDR3 is TGTGCCATCAGCGGACAGGCTTTTAACTATGGCTACACCTTC. Translation gives CAISGQAFNYGYTF.

This clonotype was recorded many times. The rearrangement uses TRBV6-6 and TRBJ2-7; D is uncertain. Deletions cut 2 bases from V and 7 bases from J, with 9 bases between. CDR3 length: 12 residues. Germline V gene lookup returns CDR1 MNHNY and CDR2 SVGAGI (reference sequence). The CDR3 region has the DNA TGTGCCAGCAGTTACGTTGCGCGAGAGCAGTACTTC. Amino acid sequence: CASSYVAREQYF.

The sample holds a few counts of this clonotype. This sequence joins TRBV7-3 and TRBJ1-1, with D perhaps TRBD1 (6 bases). Trimming shortened V by 2 bases and J by 7 bases, and 11 bases separated the two germline ends. This CDR3 region has 13 residues. Germline CDR1 is SGHTA and CDR2 is FQGTGA. CDR3 sequence: CASSLGGPYEAFF. CDR3 sequence (DNA): TGTGCCAGCAGCTTAGGGGGGCCATATGAAGCTTTCTTT.

Comment on this clonotype: One end of the junction fails to match germline, which may point to a read error. The V gene is TRBV7-9, the J gene TRBJ1-1, with a possible D match to TRBD1 (6 bases). The CDR3 length is 14 residues. Germline-derived CDR1 and CDR2 are SEHNR and FQNEAQ (reference sequence). CDR3 residues: CASRRLGQHTGAFF. For the CDR3, the DNA is TGTGCCAGCAGGCGACTCGGACAGCACACTGGAGCTTTCTTT.

This clonotype was detected many times. This chain connects TRBV11-1 to TRBJ2-1; D is unresolved. The CDR3 has 14 residues. The germline gives CDR1 SGHAT, CDR2 FQDESV (reference sequence). The V gene lost 6 bases and the J gene lost 7 bases, with 16 bases spanning the gap. CDR3 protein: CASSPGRFRNEQFF. The CDR3 DNA is TGTGCCAGCAGTCCAGGACGGTTCCGGAATGAGCAGTTCTTC.

A remark on this clonotype: No DNA is shown, since the ends of the CDR3 on it are uncertain; the CDR3 is the one TCRdb lists. The CDR3 loop is CASSMTRQGLPRDPVLRF. The V and J genes are TRBV7-4 and TRBJ2-6; the tabulated D call, TRBD1, remains unverified against the DNA. Inclusive of both ends, the CDR3 amounts to 18 amino acids. Germline V gene sequence: CDR1 SGHVT, CDR2 SQSDAQ.

This clonotype was counted only a few times. This chain connects TRBV19 to TRBJ1-4, with unresolved D. Germline loops: CDR1 LNHDA, CDR2 SQIVND (reference sequence). The CDR3 has 15 amino acids. With 3 bases removed from V and 3 bases from J, the gap between germline ends came to 11 bases. The DNA of the CDR3 is TGTGCCAGTAGTATTAAGGGCTGGGCTAATGAAAAACTGTTTTTT. Protein: CASSIKGWANEKLFF.

The table lists this clonotype with many counts. This chain links TRBV5-4 with TRBJ1-2; D not resolved. Germline V gene lookup returns CDR1 SGHNT and CDR2 YYREEE (reference sequence). The V end lost 4 bases, the J end lost 2 bases, and 18 bases lay between the germline ends. CDR3 length equals 16 residues. The CDR3 DNA reads TGTGCCAGCAGCCCACCCACCGCAGGAGGGAACTATGGCTACACCTTC. As protein: CASSPPTAGGNYGYTF.

This clonotype has just a few counts. The J gene is TRBJ2-7, the V gene TRBV20-1, with 8 bases lining up with TRBD1. The junction had 6 bases not matched to a gene; V was cut back by 3 bases and J by 2 bases. The CDR3 spans 14 residues. The germline CDR1 and CDR2 sequences are DFQATT and SNEGSKA (reference sequence). CDR3 sequence (DNA): TGCAGTGCTAGGACAGGGGCAGCTACCTACGAGCAGTACTTC. Protein: CSARTGAATYEQYF.

This clonotype appeared many times. The CDR3 DNA is TGTGCCATAAGACAGGACAATCAGCCCCAGCATTTT. It specifies CAIRQDNQPQHF. V and J are TRBV10-3 and TRBJ1-5, with D possibly being TRBD1 (6 bases). The ends were cut back, 9 bases at V and 3 bases at J, with 9 bases in the middle. Germline V CDR1 and CDR2: ENHRY, SYGVKD. This CDR3 is built from 12 residues.